The 18 T cell receptor beta chains below all came from one sample that was sequenced in a study of post-analysis software for immune sequencing data. General study results and limits: Five or six TRBV segments appeared more often in patients than in controls, and TRBV5-6, TRBV5-1 and TRBV20-1 were among these.

For these TCRs, the target antigens are not known. Researchers reported that TCR beta cDNA libraries carried unique molecular identifiers. One entry per CDR3 protein results from TCRdb running MiXCR on the PCR reads. The repertoire includes a few hundred thousand distinct CDR3 sequences, about 38% of them detected once, and around 4.7% sits in the top ten. The material sequenced was blood. The receptors stem from a girl under 18 with multiple sclerosis.

This clonotype was counted many times. V is TRBV20-1 and J is TRBJ2-1; no clear D. Germline values: CDR1 DFQATT, CDR2 SNEGSKA (reference sequence). Between the trimmed V and J ends, which lost 2 bases and 1 base, there was a span of 9 bases. CDR3 length: 14 amino acids. CDR3 nucleotides: TGCAGTGCTAGACCCCGGATTTCCTACAATGAGCAGTTCTTC. Encoded protein: CSARPRISYNEQFF.

Turning to this clonotype: In this CDR3 the conserved last residue, phenylalanine or tryptophan, is missing, so a read error is likely. The chain uses TRBV2 and TRBJ2-4; TRBD2 might be the D (5 bases). Trimming removed 7 bases from V and 4 bases from J, with 14 bases in between. The CDR3 has 14 amino acids. The germline gives CDR1 SNHLY, CDR2 FYNNEI. CDR3 DNA: TGTGCCAGCATCATCGGCCGAGGGAAAAACATTCAGTACTGC. Translated, it gives CASIIGRGKNIQYC.

With respect to this clonotype: It may be a read error: a sequence one base away is much more abundant. V and J are TRBV12-3 or TRBV12-4 and TRBJ2-5; no reliable D call. The V end was cut by 4 bases, the J end by 7 bases, with 13 bases between. This CDR3 region has 13 residues. CDR3 residues: CASSSLLSGTQYF. CDR3 DNA: TGTGCCAGCAGTTCCCTTCTGTCAGGGACCCAGTACTTC.

As regards this clonotype: It may be a read error: a sequence one base away is much more abundant. Since the CDR3 does not end with the conserved phenylalanine or tryptophan, this likely comes from a read error. The rearrangement joins TRBV9 to TRBJ2-1; D unresolved. The CDR3 covers 13 residues. Germline CDR1 is SGDLS and CDR2 is YYNGEE. The V end lost 7 bases, the J end lost 1 base, and 9 bases lay between the germline ends. The CDR3 nucleotides read TGTGCCAGCGCCGTCAGGTCCTACAATGAGCAGTTCTTA. Its protein is CASAVRSYNEQFL.

This clonotype has just a few counts. This rearrangement joins TRBV27 to TRBJ2-7; the match to TRBD2 covers 11 bases. Germline V lookup: CDR1 MNHEY, CDR2 SMNVEV (reference sequence). The CDR3 has 17 amino acids. The V segment lost 2 bases and the J segment 4 bases; nucleotides outside the gene matches: 10. This chain's CDR3 is CASSLEGVGTSGYEQYF. The CDR3 bases are TGTGCCAGCAGTTTAGAAGGGGTGGGGACTAGCGGATACGAGCAGTACTTC.

This clonotype has ten or more counts. The chain has TRBV28 and TRBJ2-1; TRBD2 matches 8 bases. This CDR3 is built from 16 residues. CDR1 MDHEN and CDR2 SYDVKM come from the germline V gene. V was clipped by 3 bases and J by 7 bases; unmatched bases: 11. The CDR3 coding sequence is TGTGCCAGCAGTTTCCTGCCCCGGGGGGGCAAGAATGAGCAGTTCTTC. Its translation is CASSFLPRGGKNEQFF.

The table lists this clonotype with many counts. The rearrangement links TRBV6-5 to TRBJ1-2, with unresolved D. The length of the CDR3 is 13 residues. V lost 7 bases, J lost 5 bases, and 14 bases lay in between. Germline loops: CDR1 MNHEY, CDR2 SVGAGI. For the CDR3, the DNA is TGTGCCAGCACGCGTTTGGGCGCTTATGGCTACACCTTC. Translated: CASTRLGAYGYTF.

This clonotype showed up many times. The chain carries TRBV12-3 or TRBV12-4 and TRBJ1-1; no firm D call. CDR3 length: 13 amino acids. Trimming took 8 bases from V and 0 from J, leaving 10 bases between them. CDR3 sequence (DNA): TGTGCCAGCCGACCCAGGTTGAACACTGAAGCTTTCTTT. Protein product: CASRPRLNTEAFF.

The chain has TRBV20-1 and TRBJ1-5; possibly TRBD1 for D (6 bases). The V gene lost 7 bases and the J gene lost 4 bases, with 20 bases spanning the gap. Germline V gene data show CDR1 as DFQATT and CDR2 as SNEGSKA (reference sequence). The CDR3 runs to 15 residues. CDR3 nucleotide sequence: TGCAGTGTTCAAGAGGGGGGGCTCGGTAATCAGCCCCAGCATTTT. This encodes CSVQEGGLGNQPQHF.

In this sample, this clonotype turned up a few times. V and J are TRBV20-1 and TRBJ1-2, with TRBD1 as a possible D gene (6 bases). Germline V gives CDR1 DFQATT, CDR2 SNEGSKA (reference sequence). The CDR3 spans 16 residues. The V and J ends lost 6 bases and 8 bases respectively, with 28 bases between them. The CDR3 sequence: CSAVKQGSESHAGYTF. In DNA form, the CDR3 reads TGCAGTGCAGTCAAACAGGGTTCTGAGTCCCATGCAGGCTACACCTTC.

The chain is built from TRBV20-1 and TRBJ2-7, with 7 bases lining up with TRBD2. CDR3 length: 16 residues. Germline V gene lookup returns CDR1 DFQATT and CDR2 SNEGSKA (reference sequence). V lost 2 bases, J lost 3 bases, and 13 bases stayed unmatched. As DNA, the CDR3 is TGCAGTGCTAGAAAGATGTCGGCGGGAGAGGTCTACGAGCAGTACTTC. Protein product: CSARKMSAGEVYEQYF.

The chain employs TRBV6-5 and TRBJ2-2; D gene uncertain. Germline V gene lookup returns CDR1 MNHEY and CDR2 SVGAGI. The CDR3 is 15 amino acids. V dropped 0 bases and J dropped 5 bases, with 10 bases sitting between them. Here the CDR3 reads CASSYSGLSTGELFF. In DNA form, the CDR3 reads TGTGCCAGCAGTTACTCAGGTCTTTCGACCGGGGAGCTGTTTTTT.

V is TRBV10-3 and J is TRBJ1-2; no clear D gene. CDR3 size: 12 residues. Germline assignment: CDR1 ENHRY and CDR2 SYGVKD. V was cut by 2 bases and J by 5 bases, with 6 bases left in between. The CDR3 loop reads CAISENEYGYTF. DNA for the CDR3: TGTGCCATCAGTGAGAACGAATATGGCTACACCTTC.

The genes are TRBV18 and TRBJ1-1; D not certain. The V gene lost 3 bases and the J gene lost 1 base, with 9 bases spanning the gap. CDR1 and CDR2 (germline): KGHSH, LQKENI. This CDR3 comprises 14 residues. The CDR3 DNA is TGTGCCAGCTCACCCGGCACCCGGAACACTGAAGCTTTCTTT. Encoded protein: CASSPGTRNTEAFF.

This clonotype was counted ten times or more. The chain carries TRBV25-1 and TRBJ2-5; no firm D call. Germline CDR1 is MGHDK and CDR2 is SYGVNS. The V end lost 1 base, the J end lost 2 bases, and 11 bases lay between the germline ends. The CDR3 covers 15 residues. CDR3 region: CASSESRAEQETQYF. The CDR3 bases are TGTGCCAGCAGTGAATCCCGGGCAGAACAAGAGACCCAGTACTTC.

V is TRBV5-1 and J is TRBJ1-3; TRBD1 agrees at 9 bases. The germline gives CDR1 SGHRS, CDR2 YFSETQ. The V segment lost 2 bases and the J segment 2 bases; nucleotides outside the gene matches: 2. The CDR3 has 15 residues. The CDR3 loop reads CASSFGQGPGNTIYF. CDR3 bases: TGCGCCAGCAGCTTCGGACAGGGGCCTGGAAACACCATATATTTT.

J is TRBJ2-1 and V is TRBV29-1; D is undetermined. Germline-derived CDR1 and CDR2 are SQVTM and ANQGSEA. Trimming pared 7 bases from V and 7 bases from J, leaving 14 bases between. CDR3 length equals 12 residues. This CDR3 is CSAEHNANEQFF. The CDR3 DNA sequence: TGCAGCGCTGAGCATAACGCAAATGAGCAGTTCTTC.

This clonotype appeared once. The chain couples TRBV29-1 to TRBJ2-5, with 7 bases lining up with TRBD2. V was clipped by 2 bases and J by 11 bases; unmatched bases: 14. The V gene's germline CDR1 is SQVTM and CDR2 ANQGSEA. The length of the CDR3 is 14 residues. The CDR3 sequence is CSVERRLADNEQYF. The CDR3 coding sequence is TGCAGCGTTGAAAGGAGACTAGCTGACAATGAGCAGTACTTC.